The entry that follows covers one TCR beta chain sequence. Its antigen is currently unknown. This record comes from a study of cytomegalovirus exposure and HLA in healthy donors. Broader study findings: Several of the most significant clusters appeared linked to common viral pathogens, based on a later analysis. An analysis that was carried out later associated 16,951 TCR beta sequences with HLA alleles at 0.05 false discovery rate. Follow-up analysis found HLA locus-dependent TCR association rates, highest for DRB1 and lowest for HLA-C. Prediction of most subjects' HLA-A and HLA-B alleles by TCR beta sequences was reportedly accurate.

PCR used 60 Vbeta primers and 13 Jbeta primers. Clones were sequenced by immunoSEQ multiplex PCR, and TCRdb holds only the in-frame ones, with some missing. Among more than 100,000 clones listed, around 65% were seen once. V was shortened by 0 bases and J by 4 bases, with 13 bases between the two germline ends. The CDR3 covers 15 residues. The germline CDR1 and CDR2 sequences are MNHEY and SMNVEV (reference sequence). The gene calls are TRBV27 and TRBJ2-7, with D perhaps matching TRBD1 (6 bases). The receptor was derived from a man younger than 35 in good health and CMV-seronegative. Sequencing was done on a sample of PBMCs. The chain's CDR3 is CASSLSSGGWYEQYF. The DNA of the CDR3 is TGTGCCAGCAGTTTATCGTCTGGGGGCTGGTACGAGCAGTACTTC.